The 7 T cell receptor beta chains given below trace back to one sample, sequenced in a study of monozygotic twins with inflammatory bowel disease (dated by TCRdb to the late 2010s). The method was 5' RACE. TCRdb names Illumina HiSeq 2500 as the instrument used. TCRdb reprocessed the reads, and each CDR3 protein sequence is entered once, without DNA. The sample's records list roughly 330,000 distinct CDR3 sequences. The top ten constitute around 2% of the sample. Specimen: blood. These receptors were collected from a human donor with ulcerative colitis or Crohn's disease, or a healthy co-twin of an affected twin (not recorded which).

The rearrangement links TRBV5-1 to TRBJ2-3. Germline-derived CDR1 and CDR2 are SGHRS and YFSETQ. The CDR3 length is 15 residues. The CDR3 is CASSLITSSTDTQYF.

CDR3 region: CAWTPGQKSYGYTF. The chain employs TRBV30 and TRBJ1-2; TCRdb calls TRBD1, which cannot be checked without DNA. There are 14 residues in the CDR3. Looked up from germline, CDR1 is GTSNPN and CDR2 is SVGIG (reference sequence).

This chain links TRBV20-1 with TRBJ2-1. The germline CDR1 and CDR2 sequences are DFQATT and SNEGSKA (reference sequence). The CDR3 covers 14 residues. The chain's CDR3 is CRSDTGSPYNEQFF.

The chain employs TRBV15 and TRBJ1-2. Germline lookup yields CDR1 LNHNV and CDR2 YYDKDF (reference sequence). This CDR3 region has 16 residues. The CDR3 is CATSRGRTAVYYGYTF.

J is TRBJ2-7 and V is TRBV5-1; the D call from TCRdb, TRBD2, cannot be confirmed without DNA. This CDR3 has 15 residues. Germline CDR1 is SGHRS and CDR2 is YFSETQ. The CDR3 spells CASSLALAGSYEQYF.

The rearrangement uses TRBV12-3 or TRBV12-4 and TRBJ2-2; the D call from TCRdb, TRBD1, cannot be confirmed without DNA. This CDR3 has 16 residues. The CDR3 sequence: CASSLMGTANTGELFF.

The chain uses TRBV6-1 and TRBJ1-1; TCRdb selects TRBD1, and the lack of DNA leaves this call unchecked. Germline CDR1 is MNHNS and CDR2 is SASEGT. The CDR3 loop spans 14 amino acids. This chain's CDR3 is CASSNDRELYEAFF.